Detailed here is one T cell receptor beta chain. This record comes from a study of blood T cell repertoires in COVID-19. Study summary: Acute-phase and convalescent COVID-19 samples originated in the United States, Italy and Spain.

Original processing methods: Amplifying reference gene primers gave estimates of nucleated cell counts. Assay used: immunoSEQ multiplex PCR; TCRdb lists only in-frame clones, some missing. V and J calls and clone size follow that table, whereas D and trimming were derived from the DNA. The sample contains about 130,000 clones, 81% of which appear only once. This CDR3 spans 15 amino acids. The germline V gene has CDR1 MDHEN and CDR2 SYDVKM. Trimming stripped 7 bases from V and 2 bases from J, with 15 bases between. The chain joins TRBV28 to TRBJ2-1; possible D gene TRBD2, 5 bases. Sequenced input: peripheral blood. The sequence derives from a woman in her sixties with active or convalescent COVID-19. The CDR3 sequence: CASTLGSTPYNEQFF. In DNA form, the CDR3 reads TGTGCCAGCACTCTGGGGAGTACCCCCTACAATGAGCAGTTCTTC.